This record looks at one T cell receptor beta chain sequence and its context. This sample was included in a study of blood T cell repertoires in COVID-19. The V and J ends lost 2 bases and 3 bases, in that order; junction bases with no gene match: 5. The CDR3 sequence is 15 residues long. CDR1 SGHNT and CDR2 YYREEE come from the germline V gene (reference sequence). Method: immunoSEQ multiplex PCR; TCRdb's copy keeps in-frame clones and lacks some. The repertoire holds about 400,000 clones, with approximately 88% as singletons. The material sequenced was PBMCs or T cells enriched from blood (not recorded which). The V and J genes are TRBV5-4 and TRBJ1-1, with 9 bases identical to TRBD1. The TCR originated in a woman between 40 and 50 years old with acute COVID-19. The CDR3 spells CASSFTGTGHTEAFF. The CDR3 nucleotides read TGTGCCAGCAGCTTTACCGGGACAGGGCACACTGAAGCTTTCTTT.